This T cell receptor (beta chain) was sequenced during a study of blood T cell repertoires in COVID-19. Study-level information: The United States, Italy and Spain were the sources of the acute and convalescent COVID-19 samples. Sources were T cells, B-cell-depleted T cells, or PBMCs; the material itself was cDNA or gDNA.

V lost 5 bases, J lost 6 bases, and 5 bases stayed unmatched. In germline, CDR1 is MDHEN, CDR2 SYDVKM. The CDR3 is 14 residues long. In the original processing: It was from reference gene primer amplification that nucleated cell counts were estimated. Only in-frame clones appear in the TCRdb table, and some are missing; sequencing was by immunoSEQ multiplex PCR. D and trimming come from the DNA, and the V and J calls and clone size come from that table. The table records about 150,000 clones, over 75% of them present only once. Enrolment of Seattle patients took place during active infection, and they were followed longitudinally.

The chain has TRBV28 and TRBJ1-5, with 9 bases fitting TRBD1. The clonotype comes from a man between 18 and 35 years old with COVID-19, enrolled during active disease. Sequencing was done on a sample of peripheral blood. CDR3 in DNA: TGTGCCAGCAGTCCTCGACAGGGGGGTCAGCCCCAGCATTTT. Protein product: CASSPRQGGQPQHF.